The clone carrying this T cell receptor (beta chain) was counted a single time. Its target is not known. This record comes from a study of T cell repertoires in cytomegalovirus infection. At the level of the study: The authors relied on CMV epitopes, both recently identified HLA-C-restricted and well-studied HLA-B-restricted.

TCRdb re-analysed the reads in MiXCR, keeping a single row per CDR3 protein. The repertoire has about 770,000 distinct CDR3 sequences, around 29% of them found once; the top ten carry around 12%. The CDR3 has 15 residues. Germline assignment: CDR1 LNHNV and CDR2 YYDKDF (reference sequence). Losses at the gene ends were 2 bases for V and 7 bases for J; bases not matched to a gene: 6. This sequence joins TRBV15 and TRBJ2-1, with 9 bases that match TRBD1. This TCR was sampled from a human donor in good health (CMV status not recorded). Some clones in this sample may be carry-over from other donors' samples. The sequences come from cultured CD8+ T cells from PBMCs, collected from culture after CMV antigen stimulation. CDR3 sequence: CATSRSRDRVNEQFF. CDR3 nucleotide sequence: TGTGCCACCAGCAGATCCCGGGACAGGGTGAATGAGCAGTTCTTC.